A single sample is the source of the 17 T cell receptor beta chains below, sequenced in a study of blood T cell repertoires in COVID-19. The assay was immunoSEQ multiplex PCR, and TCRdb's table has in-frame clones only and misses some. The sample records about 270,000 clones, about 89% being singletons. The specimen was peripheral blood. The receptors were sampled from a man in his forties or fifties with active or convalescent COVID-19.

The rearrangement links TRBV5-1 to TRBJ1-2; tentative D call: TRBD1 (5 bases). The CDR3 covers 12 residues. CDR1 and CDR2 from the germline V gene are SGHRS and YFSETQ. The V end was cut by 0 bases, the J end by 6 bases, with 6 bases between. The CDR3 DNA sequence: TGCGCCAGCAGCTTGGCAGGGAATGGCTACACCTTC. Its protein is CASSLAGNGYTF.

Here the CDR3 reads CASSLDGQGRRYTF. The DNA of the CDR3 is TGTGCCAGCAGCTTAGACGGACAGGGGCGGCGCTACACCTTC. The V and J genes are TRBV7-9 and TRBJ1-2; 9 nucleotides match TRBD1. Trimming cost V 1 base and J 9 bases; bases outside gene matches: 6. The germline CDR1 and CDR2 sequences are SEHNR and FQNEAQ (reference sequence). The CDR3 spans 14 residues.

The chain employs TRBV6-2 or TRBV6-3 and TRBJ1-6; no clear D gene. The CDR3 is 14 amino acids. V lost 5 bases, J lost 4 bases, and 9 bases lay in between. CDR1 and CDR2 (germline): MNHEY, SVGEGT. This CDR3 is CASSSRFYNSPLHF. CDR3 DNA: TGTGCCAGCAGTAGTCGGTTTTATAATTCACCCCTCCACTTT.

V and J are TRBV7-2 and TRBJ2-3; D may be TRBD2 (5 bases). The CDR3 has 13 amino acids. CDR1 is SGHTA, CDR2 FQGNSA, per germline. With 1 base removed from V and 7 bases from J, the gap between germline ends came to 9 bases. CDR3 sequence (DNA): TGTGCCAGCAGCTTAGTCCCCGGGAATACGCAGTATTTT. Translation: CASSLVPGNTQYF. The entire variable domain, with the rest obtained from reference TRBV7-2 and TRBJ2-3, is as follows: GAGVSQSPSNKVTEKGKDVELRCDPISGHTALYWYRQSLGQGLEFLIYFQGNSAPDKSGLPSDRFSAERTGGSVSTLTIQRTQQEDSAVYLCASSLVPGNTQYFGPGTRLTVL.

The CDR3 DNA sequence: TGTGCCAGTACATCGGGACAGAGGAACTATGGCTACACCTTC. Translation: CASTSGQRNYGYTF. The chain employs TRBV28 and TRBJ1-2, with 7 bases identical to TRBD1. The CDR3 is 14 amino acids. CDR1 and CDR2 from the germline V gene are MDHEN and SYDVKM. The J segment lost 2 bases and the V segment lost 9 bases, leaving 9 bases of the junction unmatched.

The CDR3 nucleotides read TGTGCCAGCAGCTCCGGACTAGCGGGGACCTACAATGAGCAGTTCTTC. It yields the protein CASSSGLAGTYNEQFF. The chain combines TRBV13 with TRBJ2-1; 12 positions match TRBD2. Germline V CDR1 and CDR2: PRHDT, FYEKMQ (reference sequence). The CDR3 is 16 amino acids. With V trimmed by 4 bases and J by 2 bases, 3 bases remained unmatched. The full variable domain, in which reference TRBV13 and TRBJ2-1 provide the parts outside the CDR3, is AAGVIQSPRHLIKEKRETATLKCYPIPRHDTVYWYQQGPGQDPQFLISFYEKMQSDKGSIPDRFSAQQFSDYHSELNMSSLELGDSALYFCASSSGLAGTYNEQFFGPGTRLTVL.

V and J are TRBV5-6 and TRBJ2-2, with D possibly being TRBD2 (6 bases). Germline lookup yields CDR1 SGHDT and CDR2 YYEEEE. The ends were cut back, 4 bases at V and 8 bases at J, with 18 bases in the middle. The CDR3 extends over 15 amino acids. The DNA of the CDR3 is TGTGCCAGCAGCCCCGGAGGGCAGCCCAGGGGGGAGCTGTTTTTT. Amino acids: CASSPGGQPRGELFF.

The chain employs TRBV11-3 and TRBJ2-1; 8 bases align to TRBD2. The J segment lost 3 bases and the V segment lost 3 bases, leaving 4 bases of the junction unmatched. Per the germline V gene, CDR1 is SGHNT and CDR2 is YENEEA. The CDR3 totals 15 residues. The CDR3 sequence is CASSLIAGNYNEQFF. CDR3 nucleotides: TGTGCCAGCAGCTTGATAGCGGGGAACTACAATGAGCAGTTCTTC. Combining the CDR3 with reference TRBV11-3 and TRBJ2-1 gives the whole variable domain EAGVVQSPRYKIIEKKQPVAFWCNPISGHNTLYWYLQNLGQGPELLIRYENEEAVDDSQLPKDRFSAERLKGVDSTLKIQPAELGDSAVYLCASSLIAGNYNEQFFGPGTRLTVL.

This clone was seen only once. The CDR3: CASSPTGGFTDTQYF. The CDR3 bases are TGTGCCAGCTCACCCACGGGAGGGTTCACAGATACGCAGTATTTT. The chain joins TRBV18 to TRBJ2-3; TRBD2 agrees at 8 bases. Germline assignment: CDR1 KGHSH and CDR2 LQKENI. The trim removed 3 bases at V and 2 bases at J, leaving 4 bases unmatched. The CDR3 totals 15 residues.

The rearrangement links TRBV7-3 to TRBJ1-1; 8 nucleotides line up with TRBD1. This CDR3 comprises 14 residues. Trimming removed 3 bases from V and 3 bases from J; junction bases left unmatched: 3. Germline V lookup: CDR1 SGHTA, CDR2 FQGTGA. The CDR3 nucleotides are TGTGCCAGCAGCTTGAGACAGGGGTACACTGAAGCTTTCTTT. Translated: CASSLRQGYTEAFF.

This clone was detected only a few times. V is TRBV5-5 and J is TRBJ2-7, with a weak D call TRBD1 (6 bases). CDR1 and CDR2 from the germline V gene are SGHKS and YYEKEE (reference sequence). The V gene lost 2 bases and the J gene lost 3 bases, with 12 bases spanning the gap. CDR3 length: 14 amino acids. The CDR3 nucleotides are TGTGCCAGCAGCTTCGAAGGACAGAGCTACGAGCAGTACTTC. Residues: CASSFEGQSYEQYF.

The CDR3 nucleotides are TGTGCCAGTAGTACCACAGGGTCGCCTGGCTACACCTTC. Amino acid sequence: CASSTTGSPGYTF. The chain links TRBV19 to TRBJ1-2; tentatively, D is TRBD1 (6 bases). V lost 4 bases and J lost 7, with 13 bases in between. The germline V gene encodes CDR1 LNHDA and CDR2 SQIVND (reference sequence). The CDR3 has 13 amino acids.

Turning to this clone: In the same sample, other DNA sequences code for this CDR3. The rearrangement links TRBV2 to TRBJ2-5; D not resolved. The CDR3 runs 11 residues. V lost 6 bases and J 0 bases, leaving 2 bases between the germline ends. Per germline, CDR1 SNHLY and CDR2 FYNNEI. The CDR3: CASSYQETQYF. The CDR3 coding sequence is TGTGCCAGCAGCTACCAAGAGACCCAGTACTTC.

The V gene is TRBV7-9, the J gene TRBJ2-1, with 12 positions matching TRBD1. The CDR3 length is 16 residues. Germline CDR1 reads SEHNR; CDR2 reads FQNEAQ (reference sequence). J gave up 6 bases and V 5 bases, and 8 bases lay outside the gene matches. The CDR3 bases are TGTGCCAGCAGCCCGCATTGGGGACAGGGGGCCAATGAGCAGTTCTTC. Translating gives CASSPHWGQGANEQFF. Using reference TRBV7-9 and TRBJ2-1 for the parts outside the CDR3, the full variable domain is DTGVSQNPRHKITKRGQNVTFRCDPISEHNRLYWYRQTLGQGPEFLTYFQNEAQLEKSRLLSDRFSAERPKGSFSTLEIQRTEQGDSAMYLCASSPHWGQGANEQFFGPGTRLTVL.

V and J are TRBV14 and TRBJ1-2; D might be TRBD1 (5 bases). There are 14 residues in the CDR3. Germline V gene data show CDR1 as SGHDN and CDR2 as FVKESK. The germline V and J ends were trimmed by 0 bases and 0 bases, with 5 bases remaining between them. The CDR3 sequence is CASSQETANYGYTF. CDR3 bases: TGTGCCAGCAGCCAAGAGACAGCTAACTATGGCTACACCTTC.

This sequence joins TRBV6-5 and TRBJ1-2; possibly TRBD1 for D (5 bases). Per germline, CDR1 MNHEY and CDR2 SVGAGI. Trimming removed 4 bases at V and 10 bases at J, with 19 bases between. CDR3 length equals 14 residues. DNA of the CDR3: TGTGCCAGCAGTTCCCGGGGGACCTTTTCGAACTACACCTTC. Translating gives CASSSRGTFSNYTF.

In its sample, this clone was seen a few times. This chain links TRBV27 with TRBJ1-5, with D possibly being TRBD1 (5 bases). The V and J ends lost 6 bases and 0 bases respectively, with 18 bases between them. CDR3 length: 17 residues. Germline V lookup: CDR1 MNHEY, CDR2 SMNVEV (reference sequence). The CDR3: CASSRSGFGFSNQPQHF. The CDR3, as DNA: TGTGCCAGCAGCCGGTCAGGGTTCGGATTTAGCAATCAGCCCCAGCATTTT.